This T cell receptor (beta chain) was recorded in a study of T cell responses to AZD1222 COVID-19 vaccine. Study-level background: Recipients boosted at about 4 weeks or about 12 weeks are pooled. General study results and limits: The reported proportion of spike-specific TCRs targeting unmutated variant regions was nearly half. Most donors were white British and more were female, and clonal diversity was possibly underestimated. Regions 160-218 and 743-854 dominated among vaccine-associated CD4 TCRs spanning spike.

After removal of 7 bases from V and 6 bases from J, the junction contained 19 bases not matched to a gene. CDR1 is MRHNA, CDR2 SNTAGT, per germline. The CDR3 extends over 17 amino acids. This clone has just one count. The antigen is unknown. Clones were read by immunoSEQ multiplex PCR, and TCRdb kept only the in-frame ones, dropping some. Of more than 110,000 clones in the sample, approximately 89% were seen once. The rearrangement joins TRBV6-4 to TRBJ2-5, with TRBD1 identical over 8 bases. Sequenced material: peripheral blood, taken on day 0 of AZD1222 vaccination. The source of this sequence is an adult in good health. The CDR3 protein is CASNSPPGTGSMKTQYF. The CDR3 DNA is TGTGCCAGCAACTCACCACCCGGGACAGGATCCATGAAGACCCAGTACTTC.